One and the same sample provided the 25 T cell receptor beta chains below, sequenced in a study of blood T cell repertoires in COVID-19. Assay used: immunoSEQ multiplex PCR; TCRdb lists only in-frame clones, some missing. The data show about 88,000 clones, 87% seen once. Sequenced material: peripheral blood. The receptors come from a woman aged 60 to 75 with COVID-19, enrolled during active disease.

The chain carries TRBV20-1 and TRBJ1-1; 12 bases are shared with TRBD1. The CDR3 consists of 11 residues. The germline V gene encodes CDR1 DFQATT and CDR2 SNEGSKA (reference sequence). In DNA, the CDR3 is TGCAGAAAGGGACAGGGGGCAACGGCTTTCTTT. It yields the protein CRKGQGATAFF.

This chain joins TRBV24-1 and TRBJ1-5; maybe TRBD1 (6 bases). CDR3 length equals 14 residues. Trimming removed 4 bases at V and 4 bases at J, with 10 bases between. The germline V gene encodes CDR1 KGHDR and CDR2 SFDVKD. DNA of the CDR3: TGTGCCACCAGTGACCCACAGGGAAATCAGCCCCAGCATTTT. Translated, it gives CATSDPQGNQPQHF.

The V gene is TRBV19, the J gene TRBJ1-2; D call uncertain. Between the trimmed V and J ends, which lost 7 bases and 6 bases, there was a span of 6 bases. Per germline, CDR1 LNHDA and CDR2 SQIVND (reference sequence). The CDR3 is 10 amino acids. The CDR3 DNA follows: TGTGCCAGTATTGGAGATGGCTACACCTTC. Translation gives CASIGDGYTF.

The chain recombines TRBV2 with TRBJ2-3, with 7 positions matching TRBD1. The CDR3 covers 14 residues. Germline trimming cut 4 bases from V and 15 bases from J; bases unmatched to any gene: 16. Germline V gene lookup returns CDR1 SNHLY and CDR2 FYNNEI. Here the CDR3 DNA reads TGTGCCAGCAGTGGGGGAAGGCTCGGGACAGCGCCTTATTTT. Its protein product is CASSGGRLGTAPYF.

The CDR3 region is CSVIGVETQYF. DNA for the CDR3: TGCAGTGTTATCGGGGTGGAGACCCAGTACTTC. V and J are TRBV20-1 and TRBJ2-5, with a possible D match to TRBD2 (5 bases). There are 11 residues in the CDR3. V was shortened by 7 bases and J by 5 bases, with 11 bases between the two germline ends. Germline assignment: CDR1 DFQATT and CDR2 SNEGSKA (reference sequence).

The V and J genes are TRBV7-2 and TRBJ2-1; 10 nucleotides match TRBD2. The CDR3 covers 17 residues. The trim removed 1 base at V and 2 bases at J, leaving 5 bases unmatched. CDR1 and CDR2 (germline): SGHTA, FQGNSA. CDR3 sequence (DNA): TGTGCCAGCAGCTTAGAAGGTAGCGGGGGGCCCTACAATGAGCAGTTCTTC. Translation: CASSLEGSGGPYNEQFF.

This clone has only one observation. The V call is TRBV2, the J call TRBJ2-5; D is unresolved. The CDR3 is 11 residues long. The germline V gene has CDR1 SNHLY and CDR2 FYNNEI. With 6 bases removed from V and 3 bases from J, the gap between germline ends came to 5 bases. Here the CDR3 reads CASSPEETQYF. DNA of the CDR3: TGTGCCAGCAGCCCTGAAGAGACCCAGTACTTC.

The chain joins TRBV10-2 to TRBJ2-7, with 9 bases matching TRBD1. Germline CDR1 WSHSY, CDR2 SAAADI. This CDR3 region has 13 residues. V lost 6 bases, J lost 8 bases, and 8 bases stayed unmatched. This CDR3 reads CASRQGAGWQQYF. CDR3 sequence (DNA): TGCGCCAGCAGACAGGGGGCGGGATGGCAGCAGTACTTC.

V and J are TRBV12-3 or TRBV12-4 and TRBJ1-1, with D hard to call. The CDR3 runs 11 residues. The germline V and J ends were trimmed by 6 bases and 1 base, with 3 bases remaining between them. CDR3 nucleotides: TGTGCCAGCAGGAGGAACACTGAAGCTTTCTTT. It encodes CASRRNTEAFF.

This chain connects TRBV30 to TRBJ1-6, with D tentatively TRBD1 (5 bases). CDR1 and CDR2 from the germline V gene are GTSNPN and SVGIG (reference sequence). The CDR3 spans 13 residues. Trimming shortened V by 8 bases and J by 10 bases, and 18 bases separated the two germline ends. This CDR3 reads CALHQGFRSPLHF. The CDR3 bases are TGTGCCCTCCATCAGGGCTTTCGGTCACCCCTCCACTTT.

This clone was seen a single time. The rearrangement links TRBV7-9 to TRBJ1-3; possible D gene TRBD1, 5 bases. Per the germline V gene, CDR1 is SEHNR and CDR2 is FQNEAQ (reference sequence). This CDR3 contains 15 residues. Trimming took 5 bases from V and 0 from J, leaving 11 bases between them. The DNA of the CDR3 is TGTGCCAGCAGCATCACAGGCAGCTCTGGAAACACCATATATTTT. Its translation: CASSITGSSGNTIYF.

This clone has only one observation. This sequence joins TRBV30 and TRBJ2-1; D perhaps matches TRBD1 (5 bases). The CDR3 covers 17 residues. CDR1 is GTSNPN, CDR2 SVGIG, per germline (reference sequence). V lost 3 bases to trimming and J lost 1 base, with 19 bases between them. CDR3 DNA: TGTGCCTGGAGCCCACAGGTAGGGCAACCGTCCTACAATGAGCAGTTCTTC. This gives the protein CAWSPQVGQPSYNEQFF.

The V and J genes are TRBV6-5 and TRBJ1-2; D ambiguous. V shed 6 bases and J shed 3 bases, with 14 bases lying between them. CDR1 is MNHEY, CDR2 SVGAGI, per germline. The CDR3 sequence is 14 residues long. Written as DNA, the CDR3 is TGTGCCAGCAGAGCGGGCCGATCCTACTATGGCTACACCTTC. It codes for CASRAGRSYYGYTF.

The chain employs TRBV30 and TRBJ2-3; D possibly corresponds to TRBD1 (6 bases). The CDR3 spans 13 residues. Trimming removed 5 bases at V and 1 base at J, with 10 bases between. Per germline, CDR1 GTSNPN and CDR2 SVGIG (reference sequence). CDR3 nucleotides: TGTGCCTGGGGTCCAGGGGGCACAGATACGCAGTATTTT. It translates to CAWGPGGTDTQYF.

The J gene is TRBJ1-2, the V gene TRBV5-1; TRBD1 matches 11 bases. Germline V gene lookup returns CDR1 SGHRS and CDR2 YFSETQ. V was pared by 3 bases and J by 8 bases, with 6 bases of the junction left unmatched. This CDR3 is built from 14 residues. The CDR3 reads CASSSGQGAQGYTF. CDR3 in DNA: TGCGCCAGCAGCTCAGGACAGGGGGCGCAGGGCTACACCTTC.

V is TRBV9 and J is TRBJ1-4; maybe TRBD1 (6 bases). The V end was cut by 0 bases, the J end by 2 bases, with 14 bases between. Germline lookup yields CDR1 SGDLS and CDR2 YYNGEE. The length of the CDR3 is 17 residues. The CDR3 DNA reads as TGTGCCAGCAGCGTAGCCGCGGGGGCGGTTACTAATGAAAAACTGTTTTTT. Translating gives CASSVAAGAVTNEKLFF.

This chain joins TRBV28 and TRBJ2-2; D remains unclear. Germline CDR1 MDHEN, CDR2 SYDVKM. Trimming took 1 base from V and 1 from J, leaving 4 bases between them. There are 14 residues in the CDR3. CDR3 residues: CASSLSGNTGELFF. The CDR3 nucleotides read TGTGCCAGCAGTTTATCGGGGAACACCGGGGAGCTGTTTTTT.

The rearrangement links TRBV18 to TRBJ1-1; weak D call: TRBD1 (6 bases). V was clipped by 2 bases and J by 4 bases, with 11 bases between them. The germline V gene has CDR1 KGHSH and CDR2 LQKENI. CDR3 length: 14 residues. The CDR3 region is CASSPNRESTEAFF. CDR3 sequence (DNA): TGTGCCAGCTCACCAAACAGGGAGAGCACTGAAGCTTTCTTT.

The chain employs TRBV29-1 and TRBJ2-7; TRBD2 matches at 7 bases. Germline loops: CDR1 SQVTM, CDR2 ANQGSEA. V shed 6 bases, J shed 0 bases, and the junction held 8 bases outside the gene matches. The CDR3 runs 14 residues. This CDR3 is CSVISGSHSYEQYF. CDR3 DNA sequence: TGCAGCGTGATTAGCGGGTCTCACTCCTACGAGCAGTACTTC.

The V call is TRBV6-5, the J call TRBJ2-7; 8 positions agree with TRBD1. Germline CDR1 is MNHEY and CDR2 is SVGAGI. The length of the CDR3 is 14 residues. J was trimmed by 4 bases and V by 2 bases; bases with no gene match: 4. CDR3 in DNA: TGTGCCAGCAGTTACGGACAGGGCGGTTACGAGCAGTACTTC. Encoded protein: CASSYGQGGYEQYF.

The CDR3 region is CASSLFGQGTDTQYF. The CDR3 bases are TGTGCCAGCAGCTTATTCGGACAGGGCACAGATACGCAGTATTTT. The V and J genes are TRBV11-3 and TRBJ2-3; 7 bases are a match to TRBD1. Trimming at V came to 2 bases and at J to 1 base, leaving 3 bases not matched to a gene. This CDR3 has 15 residues. Germline V gene data show CDR1 as SGHNT and CDR2 as YENEEA.

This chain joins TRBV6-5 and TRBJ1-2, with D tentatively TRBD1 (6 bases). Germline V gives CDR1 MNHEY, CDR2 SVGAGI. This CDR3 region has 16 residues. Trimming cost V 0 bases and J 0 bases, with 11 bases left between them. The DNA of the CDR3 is TGTGCCAGCAGTTACTCGAGGGACACCTCTAACTATGGCTACACCTTC. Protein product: CASSYSRDTSNYGYTF.

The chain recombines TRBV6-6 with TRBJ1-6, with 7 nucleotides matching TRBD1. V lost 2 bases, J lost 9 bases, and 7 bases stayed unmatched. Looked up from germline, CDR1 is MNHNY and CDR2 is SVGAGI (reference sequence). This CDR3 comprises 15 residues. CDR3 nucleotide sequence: TGTGCCAGCAGTTACGTCCCCGGGACAGTTTCACCCCTCCACTTT. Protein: CASSYVPGTVSPLHF.

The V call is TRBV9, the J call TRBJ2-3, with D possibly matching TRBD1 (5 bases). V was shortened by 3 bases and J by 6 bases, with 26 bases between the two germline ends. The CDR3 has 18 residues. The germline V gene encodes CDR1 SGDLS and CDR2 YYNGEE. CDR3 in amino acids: CASSAPQGRAVPLDTQYF. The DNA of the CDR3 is TGTGCCAGCAGCGCCCCTCAGGGCAGGGCAGTGCCGTTGGATACGCAGTATTTT.

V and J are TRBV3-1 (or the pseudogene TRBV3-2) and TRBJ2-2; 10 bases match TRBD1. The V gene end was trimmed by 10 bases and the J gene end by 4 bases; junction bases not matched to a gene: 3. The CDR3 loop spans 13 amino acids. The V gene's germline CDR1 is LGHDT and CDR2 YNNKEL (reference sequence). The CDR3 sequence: CATRDRGTGELFF. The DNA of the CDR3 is TGTGCCACCCGGGACAGGGGCACCGGGGAGCTGTTTTTT.